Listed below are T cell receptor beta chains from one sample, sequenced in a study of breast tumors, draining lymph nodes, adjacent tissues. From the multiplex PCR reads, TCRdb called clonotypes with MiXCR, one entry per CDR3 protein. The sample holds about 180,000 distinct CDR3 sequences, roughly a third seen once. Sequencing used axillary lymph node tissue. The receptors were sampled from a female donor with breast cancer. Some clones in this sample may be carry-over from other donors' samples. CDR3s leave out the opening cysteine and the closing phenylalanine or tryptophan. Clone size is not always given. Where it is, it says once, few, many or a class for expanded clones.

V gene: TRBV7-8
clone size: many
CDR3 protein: ASSPHVGGAGEQF

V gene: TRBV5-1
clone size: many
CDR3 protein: ASSLSGQGGHEQY

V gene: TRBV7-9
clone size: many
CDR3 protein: ASSRDRADMQY

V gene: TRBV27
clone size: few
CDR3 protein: ASNSYGGGTDTQY

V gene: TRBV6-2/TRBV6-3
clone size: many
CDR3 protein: ASSKGQTNEKLF

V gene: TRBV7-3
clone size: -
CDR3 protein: ASSPTPTRDGYT

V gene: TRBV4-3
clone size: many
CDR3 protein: ASSQVGGNYGYT

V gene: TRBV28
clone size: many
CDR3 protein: ASSLSGRAYYNSPLH

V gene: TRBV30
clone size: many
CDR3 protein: AWSVGAGGRDTQY

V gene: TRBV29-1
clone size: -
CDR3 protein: SVEGATNEKLF

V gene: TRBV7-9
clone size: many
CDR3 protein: ASSGGGGGNQPQH

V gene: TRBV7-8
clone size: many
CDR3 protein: ASKQGTTNYGYT

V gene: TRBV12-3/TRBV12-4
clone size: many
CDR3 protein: AITGTSGTNEQF

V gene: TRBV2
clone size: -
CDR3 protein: ASTPGVYGYT

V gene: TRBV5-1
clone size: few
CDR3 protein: ASIPGPMNTEAF

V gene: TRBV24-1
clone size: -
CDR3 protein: AKGQKRSMTSYNSPLH